The clone carrying this TCR beta chain was seen a handful of times. Its antigen is not identified. Documented time point: blood at routine non-recurrence follow-up after resection. The sequenced material consisted of unsorted whole RNA from tumor, nontumor lung or frozen PBMC. These data come from a study of spatial heterogeneity in lung cancer. Across the study: Sequencing of follow-up PBMC samples took place when they were available, at a median of about 22 months after resection. The study consistently detected more beta-chain than alpha-chain sequences.

The V segment lost 6 bases and the J segment 7 bases; nucleotides outside the gene matches: 9. This CDR3 region has 15 residues. Per the germline V gene, CDR1 is SEHNR and CDR2 is FQNEAQ (reference sequence). Study-wide results and caveats: Blood showed ubiquitous tumor TCRs more often at resection than at routine follow-up.

From the 5' RACE reads, TCRdb called clonotypes with MiXCR, one entry per CDR3 protein. The sample includes about 120,000 distinct CDR3 sequences, 12% of them seen just once. The chain employs TRBV7-9 and TRBJ1-4, with TRBD1 matching over 9 bases. The TCR was taken from a male donor with early-stage non-small cell lung cancer. Here the sequenced sample was PBMCs, taken at follow-up. In nucleotides, the CDR3 is TGTGCCAGCAGTTCCCCGGGACAGGGAAGTGAAAAACTGTTTTTT. Translated, it gives CASSSPGQGSEKLFF.